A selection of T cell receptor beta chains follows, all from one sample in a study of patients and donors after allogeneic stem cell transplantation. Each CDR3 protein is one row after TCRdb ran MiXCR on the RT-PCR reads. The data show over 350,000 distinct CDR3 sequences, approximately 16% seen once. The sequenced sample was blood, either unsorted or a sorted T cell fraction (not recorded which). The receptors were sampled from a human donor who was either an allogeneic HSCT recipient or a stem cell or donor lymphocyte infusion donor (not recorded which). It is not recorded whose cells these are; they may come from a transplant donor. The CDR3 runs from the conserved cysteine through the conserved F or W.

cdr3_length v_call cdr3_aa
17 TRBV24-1 CATSDTGLGRSTDTQYF
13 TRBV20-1 CSASFDRSYEQYF
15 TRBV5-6 CASSPPSDRVHGYTF
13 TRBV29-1 CSVESSGSHEQYF
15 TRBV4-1 CASSQAGQGMYGYTF
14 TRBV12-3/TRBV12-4 CASSLRTVNSPLHF
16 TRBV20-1 CSAGRTSGGAIETQYF
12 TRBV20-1 CTNLGATYEQYF
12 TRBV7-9 CASSLEGHEQYF
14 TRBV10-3 CATLGGPANTEAFF
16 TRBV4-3 CASSQDRWGSNYGYTF
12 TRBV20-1 CSASPGGTEAFF
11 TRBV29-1 CSVVVSYEQYF
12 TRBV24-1 CATSDIYYEQYF
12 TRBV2 CASNGPEETQYF
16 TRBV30 CAWSVQGLADYNEQFF
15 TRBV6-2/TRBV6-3 CASSYTEGAFTEAFF
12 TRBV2 CASSERQGELFF
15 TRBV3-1 CASSQTSGSYETQYF
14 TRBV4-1 CASSPHGVNTEAFF
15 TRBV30 CAWSVQGRNLYGYTF
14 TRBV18 CASSPQQSVNEQFF
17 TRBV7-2 CASSLQSGTSGTDTQYF
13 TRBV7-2 CASSLKANSPLHF
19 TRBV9 CASSVGSTRGSSSYNEQFF
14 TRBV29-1 CSVEERWPEYEQYF
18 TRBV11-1 CASSSNRGTNGRDTEAFF
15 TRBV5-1 CASSLPPGRGLGYTF
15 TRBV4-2 CASSQEPGENTEAFF
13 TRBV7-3 CASSNRQANEQFF